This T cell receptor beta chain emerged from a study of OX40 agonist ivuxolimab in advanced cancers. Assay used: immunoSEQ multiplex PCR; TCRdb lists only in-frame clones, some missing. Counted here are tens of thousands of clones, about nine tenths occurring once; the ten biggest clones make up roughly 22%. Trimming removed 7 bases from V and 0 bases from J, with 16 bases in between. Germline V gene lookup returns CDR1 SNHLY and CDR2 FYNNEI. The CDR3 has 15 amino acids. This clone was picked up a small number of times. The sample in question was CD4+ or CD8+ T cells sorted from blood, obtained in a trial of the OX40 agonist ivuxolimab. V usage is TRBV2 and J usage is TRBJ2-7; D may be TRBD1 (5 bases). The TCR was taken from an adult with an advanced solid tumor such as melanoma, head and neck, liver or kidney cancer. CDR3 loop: CASTQTALSSYEQYF. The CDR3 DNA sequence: TGTGCCAGCACCCAGACAGCCTTAAGCTCCTACGAGCAGTACTTC.